This TCR beta chain emerged from a study of T cells in Graves' hyperthyroidism and ophthalmopathy. Trimming removed 2 bases from V and 0 bases from J; junction bases left unmatched: 6. This CDR3 is built from 18 residues. Per the germline V gene, CDR1 is KGHSH and CDR2 is LQKENI. Exclusion of patients followed from uncontrolled infection, other autoimmune disease, pregnancy or lactation. RNA transcripts served as the template for amplifying TCR beta CDR3 regions. Carried out on the TCR CDR3, a first-round RT-PCR used the HTBI primer set. Via MiXCR, TCRdb re-called the multiplex PCR reads, giving one row per CDR3 protein. The table has about 260,000 distinct CDR3 sequences, roughly 22% seen once.

The chain couples TRBV18 to TRBJ2-3; 12 bases are shared with TRBD2. Sequenced sample: blood. The TCR sequence derives from a man aged 25-40 years with Graves' ophthalmopathy. CDR3 in amino acids: CASSPKGTSGLSTDTQYF. The DNA for the CDR3 is TGTGCCAGCTCACCAAAAGGGACTAGCGGGCTGAGCACAGATACGCAGTATTTT.